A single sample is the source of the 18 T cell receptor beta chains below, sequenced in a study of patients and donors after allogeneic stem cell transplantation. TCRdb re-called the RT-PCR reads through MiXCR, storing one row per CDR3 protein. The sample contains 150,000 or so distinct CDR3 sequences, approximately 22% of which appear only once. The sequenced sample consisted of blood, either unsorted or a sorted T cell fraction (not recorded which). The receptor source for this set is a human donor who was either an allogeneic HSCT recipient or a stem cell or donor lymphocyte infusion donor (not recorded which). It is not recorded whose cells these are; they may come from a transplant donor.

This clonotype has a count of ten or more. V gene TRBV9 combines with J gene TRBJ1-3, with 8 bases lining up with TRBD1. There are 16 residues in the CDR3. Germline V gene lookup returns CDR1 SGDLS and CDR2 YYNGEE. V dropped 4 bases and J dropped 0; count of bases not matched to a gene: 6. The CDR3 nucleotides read TGTGCCAGCAGCCCTCGGCAGGGGGCCTCTGGAAACACCATATATTTT. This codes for CASSPRQGASGNTIYF.

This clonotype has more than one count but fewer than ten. CDR3 nucleotides: TGTGCCAGCAGTTTCGGGTCTAGCGGGACAGAGACCCAGTACTTC. Its translation: CASSFGSSGTETQYF. V gene TRBV12-3 or TRBV12-4 combines with J gene TRBJ2-5, with 9 nucleotides matching TRBD2. The J segment lost 4 bases and the V segment lost 3 bases, leaving 6 bases of the junction unmatched. The length of the CDR3 is 15 residues.

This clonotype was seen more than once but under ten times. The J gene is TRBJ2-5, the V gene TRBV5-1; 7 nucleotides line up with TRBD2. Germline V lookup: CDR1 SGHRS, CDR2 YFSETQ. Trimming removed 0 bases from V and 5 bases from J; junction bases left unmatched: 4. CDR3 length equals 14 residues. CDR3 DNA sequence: TGCGCCAGCAGCTTGGCGACTAGCTTGGAGACCCAGTACTTC. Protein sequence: CASSLATSLETQYF.

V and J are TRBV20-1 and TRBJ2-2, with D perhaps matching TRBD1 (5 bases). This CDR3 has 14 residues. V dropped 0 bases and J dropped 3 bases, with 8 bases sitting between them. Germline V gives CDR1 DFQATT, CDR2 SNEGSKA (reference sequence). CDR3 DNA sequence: TGCAGTGCTAGAGATTTGGGGCACACCGGGGAGCTGTTTTTT. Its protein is CSARDLGHTGELFF.

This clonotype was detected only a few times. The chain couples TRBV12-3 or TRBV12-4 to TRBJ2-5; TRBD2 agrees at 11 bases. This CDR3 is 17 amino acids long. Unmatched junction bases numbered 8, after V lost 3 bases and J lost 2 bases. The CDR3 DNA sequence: TGTGCCAGCAGTTTCGGTCTAGCGGGGGGATATCAAGAGACCCAGTACTTC. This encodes CASSFGLAGGYQETQYF.

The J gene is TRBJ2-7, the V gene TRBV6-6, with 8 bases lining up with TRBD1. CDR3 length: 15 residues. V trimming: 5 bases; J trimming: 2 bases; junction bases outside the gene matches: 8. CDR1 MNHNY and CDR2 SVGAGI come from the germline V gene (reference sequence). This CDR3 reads CASSGRTGLPYEQYF. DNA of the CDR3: TGTGCCAGCAGTGGCAGGACAGGGCTTCCCTACGAGCAGTACTTC.

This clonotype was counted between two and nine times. As DNA, the CDR3 is TGCAGTGCGGCAGCCGCCTGGTACTATGGCTACACCTTC. Protein sequence: CSAAAAWYYGYTF. The rearrangement links TRBV20-1 to TRBJ1-2; D remains unclear. CDR3 length: 13 amino acids. With 6 bases removed from V and 3 bases from J, the gap between germline ends came to 14 bases. Germline CDR1 and CDR2: DFQATT and SNEGSKA (reference sequence).

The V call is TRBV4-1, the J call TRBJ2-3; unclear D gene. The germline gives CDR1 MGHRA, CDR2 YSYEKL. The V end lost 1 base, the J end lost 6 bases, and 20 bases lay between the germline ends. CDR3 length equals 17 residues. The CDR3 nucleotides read TGCGCCAGCAGCCAAGTCGTGACTGGCCCGGTCGGGGATACGCAGTATTTT. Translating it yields CASSQVVTGPVGDTQYF.

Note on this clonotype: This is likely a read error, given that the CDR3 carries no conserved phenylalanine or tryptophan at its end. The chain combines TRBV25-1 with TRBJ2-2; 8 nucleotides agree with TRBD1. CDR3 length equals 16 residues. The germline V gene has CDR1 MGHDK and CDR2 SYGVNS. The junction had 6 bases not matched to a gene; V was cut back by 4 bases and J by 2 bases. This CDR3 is CASSATGAANTGELFL. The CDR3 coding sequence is TGTGCCAGCAGTGCGACAGGGGCAGCAAACACCGGGGAGCTGTTTTTG.

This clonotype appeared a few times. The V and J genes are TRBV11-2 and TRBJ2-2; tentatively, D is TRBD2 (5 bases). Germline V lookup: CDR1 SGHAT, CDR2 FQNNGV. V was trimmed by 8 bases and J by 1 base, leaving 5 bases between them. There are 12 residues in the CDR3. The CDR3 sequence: CASAGNTGELFF. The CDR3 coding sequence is TGTGCCAGCGCGGGGAACACCGGGGAGCTGTTTTTT.

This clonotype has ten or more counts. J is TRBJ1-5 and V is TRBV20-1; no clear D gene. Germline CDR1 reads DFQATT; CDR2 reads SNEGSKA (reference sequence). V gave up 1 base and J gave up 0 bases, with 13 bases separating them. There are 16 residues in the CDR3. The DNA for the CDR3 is TGCAGTGCTAGAGCCCCCGGGGATTATAGCAATCAGCCCCAGCATTTT. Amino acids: CSARAPGDYSNQPQHF.

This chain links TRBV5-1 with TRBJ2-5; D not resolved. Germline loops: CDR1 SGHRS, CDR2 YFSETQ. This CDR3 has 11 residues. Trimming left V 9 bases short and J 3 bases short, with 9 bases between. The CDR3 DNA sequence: TGCGCCACAACCCAAGAAGAGACCCAGTACTTC. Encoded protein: CATTQEETQYF.

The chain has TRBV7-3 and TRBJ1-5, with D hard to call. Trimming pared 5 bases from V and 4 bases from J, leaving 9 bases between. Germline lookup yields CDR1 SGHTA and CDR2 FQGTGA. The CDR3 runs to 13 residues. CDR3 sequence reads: CASSKDGNQPQHF. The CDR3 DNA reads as TGTGCCAGCAGCAAGGACGGAAATCAGCCCCAGCATTTT.

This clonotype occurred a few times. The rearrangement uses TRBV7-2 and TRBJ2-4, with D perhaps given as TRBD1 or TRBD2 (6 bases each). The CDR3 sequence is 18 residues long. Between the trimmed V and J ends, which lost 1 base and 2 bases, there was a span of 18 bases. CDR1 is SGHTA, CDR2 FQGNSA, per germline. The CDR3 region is CASSLGDYRGVTKNIQYF. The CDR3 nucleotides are TGTGCCAGCAGCTTAGGGGATTATAGGGGGGTAACCAAAAACATTCAGTACTTC.

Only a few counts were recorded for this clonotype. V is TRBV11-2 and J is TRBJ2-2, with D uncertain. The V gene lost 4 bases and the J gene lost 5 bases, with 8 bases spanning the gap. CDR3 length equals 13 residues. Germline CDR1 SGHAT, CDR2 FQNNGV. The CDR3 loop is CASSSWRTGELFF. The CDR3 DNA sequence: TGTGCCAGCAGCTCGTGGAGAACCGGGGAGCTGTTTTTT.

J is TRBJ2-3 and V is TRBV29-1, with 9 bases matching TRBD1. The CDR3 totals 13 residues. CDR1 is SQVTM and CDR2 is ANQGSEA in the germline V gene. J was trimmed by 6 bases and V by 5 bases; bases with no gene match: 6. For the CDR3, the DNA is TGCAGCGTTCCGGGACAGGGAGTCGATACGCAGTATTTT. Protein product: CSVPGQGVDTQYF.

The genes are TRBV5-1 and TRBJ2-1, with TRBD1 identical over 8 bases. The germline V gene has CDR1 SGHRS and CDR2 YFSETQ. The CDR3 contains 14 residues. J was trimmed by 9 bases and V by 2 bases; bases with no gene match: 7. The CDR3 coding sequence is TGCGCCAGCAGCTTCGGGACAGGAGGAACTGAGCAGTTCTTC. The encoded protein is CASSFGTGGTEQFF.

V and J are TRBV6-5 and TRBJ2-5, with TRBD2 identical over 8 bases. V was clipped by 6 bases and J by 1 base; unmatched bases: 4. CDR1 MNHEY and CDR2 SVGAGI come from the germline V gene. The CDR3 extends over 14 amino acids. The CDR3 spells CASRAGAAQETQYF. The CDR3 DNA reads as TGTGCCAGCAGAGCGGGGGCAGCCCAAGAGACCCAGTACTTC.